The 10 T cell receptor beta chains below all came from one sample that was sequenced in a study of blood T cells in healthy people across ages. It was with a sample-barcoded 5' primer and a J-beta primer mix that a second PCR of roughly 6 to 12 cycles was run. TCRdb ran MiXCR on the 5' RACE reads and lists one entry per CDR3 protein. The profile shows more than 800,000 distinct CDR3 sequences, 29% of them singletons. Material: blood. These receptor sequences come from a woman of 80 years or more in good health.

This clonotype occurred once. A read error is possible here, since a much larger clone lies one base away. The rearrangement joins TRBV2 to TRBJ2-3; D is possibly TRBD2 (7 bases). The germline V gene encodes CDR1 SNHLY and CDR2 FYNNEI. This CDR3 comprises 14 residues. Trimming took 10 bases from V and 2 from J, leaving 16 bases between them. In DNA, the CDR3 is TGTGCCAACAAAGGGAGGGACATCACAGATACGCAGTATTTT. Its translation: CANKGRDITDTQYF.

The chain couples TRBV12-3 or TRBV12-4 to TRBJ2-2, with D maybe TRBD1 (6 bases). There are 13 residues in the CDR3. Trimming removed 3 bases from V and 13 bases from J, with 15 bases in between. The CDR3: CASSFGQQNRLFF. In nucleotides, the CDR3 is TGTGCCAGCAGTTTCGGACAGCAGAACAGGCTGTTTTTT.

The chain couples TRBV7-2 to TRBJ1-2, with a weak D call TRBD1 (6 bases). This CDR3 has 16 amino acids. Germline lookup yields CDR1 SGHTA and CDR2 FQGNSA. V was cut by 2 bases and J by 0 bases, with 13 bases left in between. The chain's CDR3 is CASSLNTGRTNYGYTF. Here the CDR3 DNA reads TGTGCCAGCAGCTTAAACACAGGGAGGACTAACTATGGCTACACCTTC.

The chain couples TRBV28 to TRBJ1-2; no definite D call. Trimming cost V 7 bases and J 10 bases, with 28 bases left between them. CDR1 is MDHEN, CDR2 SYDVKM, per germline. The CDR3 has 16 amino acids. The CDR3 spells CASIRGGGLQLGDYTF. The DNA for the CDR3 is TGTGCCAGCATACGTGGAGGAGGGCTTCAACTAGGCGACTACACCTTC.

Comments on this clonotype: This may stem from a read error, because a much larger clone lies one nucleotide away. The chain carries TRBV7-8 and TRBJ2-7; tentative D call: TRBD2 (5 bases). This CDR3 comprises 16 residues. The germline V gene encodes CDR1 SGHVS and CDR2 FQNEAQ. The CDR3 protein is CVSSRNLGGSSYEQYF. The DNA of the CDR3 is TGTGTCAGCAGCCGAAATCTAGGAGGCAGCTCCTACGAGCAGTACTTC.

This clonotype was picked up many times. The chain uses TRBV20-1 and TRBJ2-1; the match to TRBD1 covers 11 bases. The length of the CDR3 is 16 residues. The J segment lost 6 bases and the V segment lost 6 bases, leaving 13 bases of the junction unmatched. The germline CDR1 and CDR2 sequences are DFQATT and SNEGSKA (reference sequence). In DNA, the CDR3 is TGCAGTGCCCGGGGACAGGGGGTCGGTACGGCCAATGAGCAGTTCTTC. Translated, it gives CSARGQGVGTANEQFF.

This clonotype was seen a few times. The rearrangement uses TRBV20-1 and TRBJ1-1; 7 bases are shared with TRBD1. This CDR3 spans 15 amino acids. With 5 bases clipped from V and 0 bases from J, the junction kept 9 bases outside the gene matches. Germline CDR1 and CDR2: DFQATT and SNEGSKA (reference sequence). The CDR3 DNA reads as TGCAGTGCTGATAGACAGGGCCGCTTGAACACTGAAGCTTTCTTT. Protein product: CSADRQGRLNTEAFF.

Written as DNA, the CDR3 is TGTGCCAGCATTGGCCAGAGGTTCACTGAAGCTTTCTTT. Its protein product is CASIGQRFTEAFF. This rearrangement joins TRBV25-1 to TRBJ1-1; D not resolved. V was trimmed by 7 bases and J by 4 bases, leaving 13 bases between them. The CDR3 runs to 13 residues. CDR1 and CDR2 from the germline V gene are MGHDK and SYGVNS.

This chain uses TRBV20-1 with TRBJ2-3; 11 nucleotides align to TRBD2. CDR3 size: 17 residues. Unmatched junction bases numbered 8, after V lost 1 base and J lost 2 bases. The germline V gene has CDR1 DFQATT and CDR2 SNEGSKA (reference sequence). The CDR3 coding sequence is TGCAGTGCTAGAGCACTACTAGCGGGGGTAACCACAGATACGCAGTATTTT. It translates to CSARALLAGVTTDTQYF.

There are many counts of this clonotype. The rearrangement uses TRBV28 and TRBJ2-5; no reliable D call. Germline-derived CDR1 and CDR2 are MDHEN and SYDVKM. The length of the CDR3 is 11 residues. V lost 6 bases and J lost 9, with 11 bases in between. Written as DNA, the CDR3 is TGTGCCAGCAGGGAGACTGGAGCCCAGTACTTC. It is translated as CASRETGAQYF.